Below are 31 T cell receptor beta chains sequenced from a single sample in a study of blood T cells in healthy people across ages. A second PCR, run for roughly 7 to 12 cycles, used a sample-barcoded 5' primer plus a J-beta primer mix. From the 5' RACE reads, TCRdb called clonotypes with MiXCR, one entry per CDR3 protein. The sample carries about 1.8 million distinct CDR3 sequences, 49% recorded once. Sample: blood. These receptors were taken from a woman in her 40s in good health.

The CDR3 sequence is CASSLAPSGSYNEQFF. The CDR3 DNA is TGTGCCAGCAGCTTAGCACCCTCGGGGTCCTACAATGAGCAGTTCTTC. The rearrangement joins TRBV7-2 to TRBJ2-1, with D possibly matching TRBD2 (5 bases). Trimming took 0 bases from V and 1 from J, leaving 10 bases between them. Germline CDR1 SGHTA, CDR2 FQGNSA. CDR3 length: 16 residues.

This rearrangement joins TRBV7-6 to TRBJ2-1; the D gene is possibly TRBD1 (5 bases). The CDR3 has 13 amino acids. The V end lost 5 bases, the J end lost 6 bases, and 11 bases lay between the germline ends. Germline V CDR1 and CDR2: SGHVS, FNYEAQ. The DNA of the CDR3 is TGTGCCAGCAGCGCTCGTAGGGGCAATGAGCAGTTCTTC. Its protein product is CASSARRGNEQFF.

The gene calls are TRBV6-5 and TRBJ1-4, with 9 bases aligning to TRBD1. V dropped 6 bases and J dropped 7; count of bases not matched to a gene: 6. This CDR3 has 14 amino acids. The germline V gene has CDR1 MNHEY and CDR2 SVGAGI. The chain's CDR3 is CASSDRGEAEKLFF. The CDR3 DNA sequence: TGTGCCAGCAGCGACAGGGGGGAGGCTGAAAAACTGTTTTTT.

The chain uses TRBV4-2 and TRBJ2-7; 8 bases match TRBD1. Germline CDR1 LGHNA, CDR2 YNFKEQ. This CDR3 is built from 15 residues. Trimming took 4 bases from V and 7 from J; bases not matched to a gene: 12. CDR3 in amino acids: CASSLSRDRPNEQYF. CDR3 DNA sequence: TGTGCCAGCAGCCTTAGCCGGGACAGGCCTAATGAGCAGTACTTC.

The chain carries TRBV4-3 and TRBJ2-7; tentatively, D is TRBD2 (6 bases). V was clipped by 2 bases and J by 0 bases, with 14 bases between them. Germline assignment: CDR1 LGHNA and CDR2 YSLEER. This CDR3 comprises 16 residues. The CDR3 DNA sequence: TGCGCCAGCAGCCAACTCGCGGGACCGAGCTCCTACGAGCAGTACTTC. Translated, it gives CASSQLAGPSSYEQYF.

This chain joins TRBV3-1 and TRBJ2-3; D ambiguous. V dropped 1 base and J dropped 4 bases, with 18 bases sitting between them. The V gene's germline CDR1 is LGHDT and CDR2 YNNKEL (reference sequence). The CDR3 sequence is 17 residues long. CDR3 nucleotide sequence: TGTGCCAGCAGCCAAGGATCCTTGGACCCGAGCGCAGATACGCAGTATTTT. Encoded protein: CASSQGSLDPSADTQYF.

This chain connects TRBV20-1 to TRBJ1-2, with 8 bases fitting TRBD1. The J segment lost 5 bases and the V segment lost 3 bases, leaving 11 bases of the junction unmatched. Germline V gives CDR1 DFQATT, CDR2 SNEGSKA (reference sequence). The CDR3 covers 15 residues. CDR3 loop: CSASAAGGKEYGYTF. The CDR3 nucleotides read TGCAGTGCTAGTGCCGCAGGGGGCAAGGAATATGGCTACACCTTC.

This clonotype occurred once. The genes are TRBV4-1 and TRBJ2-5; no firm D call. CDR3 length equals 14 residues. Germline V lookup: CDR1 MGHRA, CDR2 YSYEKL. The V gene lost 8 bases and the J gene lost 3 bases, with 16 bases spanning the gap. The CDR3 DNA sequence: TGCGCCAGCGGCCTCGGACCGTACGAAGAGACCCAGTACTTC. This encodes CASGLGPYEETQYF.

This clonotype occurred a few times. In nucleotides, the CDR3 is TGTGCCAGCAGCCGGGGAGACAGGGAGGACTATGGCTACACCTTC. Protein product: CASSRGDREDYGYTF. This chain joins TRBV6-5 and TRBJ1-2; the match to TRBD1 covers 7 bases. Germline CDR1 is MNHEY and CDR2 is SVGAGI. V gave up 6 bases and J gave up 3 bases; unmatched junction bases: 10. The CDR3 consists of 15 residues.

This chain joins TRBV20-1 and TRBJ1-1, with D possibly matching TRBD1 (5 bases). Germline V lookup: CDR1 DFQATT, CDR2 SNEGSKA (reference sequence). The CDR3 length is 11 residues. V dropped 3 bases and J dropped 4 bases, with 6 bases sitting between them. The CDR3 nucleotides read TGCAGTGCTAGTCAGGGCACTGAAGCTTTCTTT. Translating gives CSASQGTEAFF.

The chain has TRBV2 and TRBJ2-5, with D perhaps TRBD1 or TRBD2 (5 bases each). Judging by the DNA end, TRBJ2-7 fits better; the J call may be wrong. CDR1 and CDR2 (germline): SNHLY, FYNNEI. This CDR3 is 14 amino acids long. The CDR3 bases are TGTGCCAGCAGTGAAGACAGGATGGGGGACGAGCAGTACTTC. Protein sequence: CASSEDRMGDEQYF.

The chain has TRBV7-8 and TRBJ1-1; 9 positions match TRBD1. The V gene's germline CDR1 is SGHVS and CDR2 FQNEAQ. V was clipped by 8 bases and J by 3 bases; unmatched bases: 13. The CDR3 has 16 amino acids. The CDR3 region has the DNA TGTGCCAGCGGACACAGGGGGCGGGGGAAAGACACTGAAGCTTTCTTT. Its translation is CASGHRGRGKDTEAFF.

The V call is TRBV6-1, the J call TRBJ2-4, with TRBD1 matching over 7 bases. The J call is in doubt because the DNA end fits TRBJ2-7 better. Germline assignment: CDR1 MNHNS and CDR2 SASEGT. The length of the CDR3 is 15 residues. This chain's CDR3 is CASTHARDRVYEQYF. The CDR3 coding sequence is TGTGCCAGCACTCACGCCAGGGACAGAGTCTACGAGCAGTACTTC.

The chain joins TRBV15 to TRBJ2-3, with TRBD2 matching 10 bases. Unmatched junction bases numbered 10, after V lost 6 bases and J lost 1 base. The germline CDR1 and CDR2 sequences are LNHNV and YYDKDF (reference sequence). This CDR3 region has 17 residues. CDR3: CATRRSKTSGGTDTQYF. CDR3 sequence (DNA): TGTGCCACCAGGCGATCCAAAACTAGCGGGGGCACAGATACGCAGTATTTT. Looking up the rest from reference TRBV15 and TRBJ2-3 gives the full variable domain: DAMVIQNPRYQVTQFGKPVTLSCSQTLNHNVMYWYQQKSSQAPKLLFHYYDKDFNNEADTPDNFQSRRPNTSFCFLDIRSPGLGDTAMYLCATRRSKTSGGTDTQYFGPGTRLTVL.

To note about this clonotype: A read error may account for a junction end that differs from germline. The V gene is TRBV4-2, the J gene TRBJ1-2; unclear D gene. This CDR3 region has 15 residues. Germline CDR1 reads LGHNA; CDR2 reads YNFKEQ. CDR3 residues: CASSQGQFPNCGYTF. The CDR3, as DNA: TGTGCCAGCAGCCAAGGGCAGTTTCCTAACTGTGGCTACACCTTC.

The chain has TRBV6-5 and TRBJ1-1; a weak D match, TRBD1 (5 bases). Germline V CDR1 and CDR2: MNHEY, SVGAGI. The CDR3 is 14 amino acids. The V gene lost 6 bases and the J gene lost 5 bases, with 16 bases spanning the gap. The CDR3: CASRSSGFITEAFF. The CDR3, as DNA: TGTGCCAGCAGATCCTCAGGGTTTATTACTGAAGCTTTCTTT.

The CDR3 DNA sequence: TGTGCCACCAGTGATGGTCGGGGCGAGCAGTACTTC. Translating it yields CATSDGRGEQYF. The gene calls are TRBV24-1 and TRBJ2-7, with TRBD2 as a possible D gene (5 bases). The CDR3 is 12 residues long. Germline CDR1 is KGHDR and CDR2 is SFDVKD. V dropped 3 bases and J dropped 6 bases, with 8 bases sitting between them.

The chain has TRBV29-1 and TRBJ2-3; 10 positions agree with TRBD2. The germline V gene has CDR1 SQVTM and CDR2 ANQGSEA. V gave up 4 bases and J gave up 2 bases; unmatched junction bases: 6. The CDR3 sequence is 15 residues long. The CDR3 spells CSVVSSGGFTDTQYF. CDR3 DNA sequence: TGCAGCGTTGTGAGTAGCGGGGGGTTCACAGATACGCAGTATTTT.

Only a few counts were recorded for this clonotype. The J gene is TRBJ1-2, the V gene TRBV7-2, with 9 bases matching TRBD1. CDR3 length: 14 residues. V gave up 5 bases and J gave up 7 bases; unmatched junction bases: 8. CDR1 SGHTA and CDR2 FQGNSA come from the germline V gene. Here the CDR3 reads CASSTQQGAFGYTF. As DNA, the CDR3 is TGTGCCAGCAGCACCCAACAGGGGGCTTTTGGCTACACCTTC.

The chain employs TRBV7-6 and TRBJ2-1, with D maybe TRBD1 (5 bases). The CDR3 extends over 16 amino acids. Trimming cost V 2 bases and J 0 bases, with 11 bases left between them. Germline CDR1 SGHVS, CDR2 FNYEAQ. The CDR3 DNA sequence: TGTGCCAGCAGCTTATGGGCAGGGCGCTCCTACAATGAGCAGTTCTTC. This translates into CASSLWAGRSYNEQFF.

This chain joins TRBV27 and TRBJ1-2, with D perhaps matching TRBD1 (5 bases). Germline values: CDR1 MNHEY, CDR2 SMNVEV (reference sequence). Between the trimmed V and J ends, which lost 8 bases and 5 bases, there was a span of 24 bases. There are 16 residues in the CDR3. The CDR3 reads CASGHPRTAGDYGYTF. The CDR3 nucleotides are TGTGCCAGCGGACATCCCAGGACGGCCGGGGATTATGGCTACACCTTC.

The table lists this clonotype with a few counts. The chain carries TRBV5-1 and TRBJ1-6, with a weak D call TRBD1 (5 bases). Trimming took 0 bases from V and 8 from J, leaving 9 bases between them. The CDR3 runs 14 residues. Germline V gives CDR1 SGHRS, CDR2 YFSETQ. CDR3 loop: CASSLDIGDSPLHF. The CDR3 DNA reads as TGCGCCAGCAGCTTGGATATAGGGGATTCACCCCTCCACTTT.

The chain joins TRBV7-2 to TRBJ1-2; the D is unclear. The CDR3 runs to 14 residues. V shed 5 bases and J shed 7 bases, with 17 bases lying between them. Germline V gene lookup returns CDR1 SGHTA and CDR2 FQGNSA. The CDR3 coding sequence is TGTGCCAGCAGCGAAGACGGGATCCAAAGTGGCTACACCTTC. Protein sequence: CASSEDGIQSGYTF.

This clonotype was counted between two and nine times. This rearrangement joins TRBV10-3 to TRBJ2-3; either TRBD1 or TRBD2 may supply D (5 bases each). This CDR3 has 17 amino acids. The germline V and J ends were trimmed by 4 bases and 1 base, with 18 bases remaining between them. CDR1 and CDR2 (germline): ENHRY, SYGVKD. The CDR3 sequence: CAISVSRDDPGTDTQYF. In DNA, the CDR3 is TGTGCCATCAGTGTCTCCCGGGACGATCCTGGCACAGATACGCAGTATTTT.

This chain joins TRBV28 and TRBJ1-2; a weak D match, TRBD1 (6 bases). In germline, CDR1 is MDHEN, CDR2 SYDVKM. CDR3 length: 16 residues. Trimming pared 3 bases from V and 3 bases from J, leaving 17 bases between. The DNA for the CDR3 is TGTGCCAGCAGTTTTGGGCTGGGGGGCCCCGACTATGGCTACACCTTC. This gives the protein CASSFGLGGPDYGYTF.

The V call is TRBV6-1, the J call TRBJ2-5; possibly TRBD1 for D (5 bases). Trimming stripped 2 bases from V and 7 bases from J, with 14 bases between. The CDR3 extends over 14 amino acids. Germline V gene lookup returns CDR1 MNHNS and CDR2 SASEGT. For the CDR3, the DNA is TGTGCCAGCAGTGAAATGAGACAGTCGGCGACCCAGTACTTC. Amino acid sequence: CASSEMRQSATQYF.

Only a few counts were recorded for this clonotype. V and J are TRBV4-3 and TRBJ2-3, with D perhaps assigned TRBD1 or TRBD2 (6 bases each). This CDR3 is 16 amino acids long. The V end lost 3 bases, the J end lost 5 bases, and 18 bases lay between the germline ends. The germline V gene encodes CDR1 LGHNA and CDR2 YSLEER. The CDR3 DNA sequence: TGCGCCAGCAGCCAGGAGGGGGTCCGGCCCGGAGATACGCAGTATTTT. It codes for CASSQEGVRPGDTQYF.

The rearrangement uses TRBV10-2 and TRBJ2-1, with D perhaps TRBD1 (6 bases). With 4 bases removed from V and 3 bases from J, the gap between germline ends came to 10 bases. Germline CDR1 reads WSHSY; CDR2 reads SAAADI. This CDR3 spans 14 amino acids. CDR3 DNA: TGCGCCAGCAGTGTCGTGACAGGCTACAATGAGCAGTTCTTC. Its protein product is CASSVVTGYNEQFF.

This chain connects TRBV5-6 to TRBJ2-4, with 9 bases aligning to TRBD2. The DNA end is a closer match to TRBJ2-7, so the J assignment may be wrong. The germline CDR1 and CDR2 sequences are SGHDT and YYEEEE. This CDR3 is 15 amino acids long. CDR3 protein: CASSLRGGGAYEQYF. CDR3 bases: TGTGCCAGCAGCTTGAGAGGCGGGGGGGCCTACGAGCAGTACTTC.

As regards this clonotype: A much bigger clone sits one base away, suggesting this may be a read error. The chain uses TRBV20-1 and TRBJ1-2; D uncertain. Germline values: CDR1 DFQATT, CDR2 SNEGSKA (reference sequence). The CDR3 extends over 13 amino acids. CDR3 sequence reads: CSANPGIGYGYIF. CDR3 sequence (DNA): TGCAGTGCTAACCCGGGTATTGGCTATGGCTACATCTTC.

This clonotype came up once. The chain joins TRBV2 to TRBJ2-1, with D unclear. The CDR3 loop spans 11 amino acids. The germline CDR1 and CDR2 sequences are SNHLY and FYNNEI. Trimming took 3 bases from V and 10 from J, leaving 7 bases between them. CDR3 bases: TGTGCCAGCAGTGAGTATTGGGAGCAGTTCTTC. This gives the protein CASSEYWEQFF.